Below, 7 T cell receptor beta chains from the same sample are listed, as sequenced in a study of OX40 agonist ivuxolimab in advanced cancers. Profiling relied on immunoSEQ multiplex PCR, and the TCRdb table lists in-frame clones only, not all of them. The table includes around 54,000 clones, 80% to 95% detected once. The sequenced sample was CD4+ or CD8+ T cells sorted from blood, obtained in a trial of the OX40 agonist ivuxolimab. Receptors were obtained from an adult with an advanced solid tumor such as melanoma, head and neck, liver or kidney cancer.

The J gene is TRBJ2-1, the V gene TRBV27; 8 nucleotides match TRBD2. After removal of 3 bases from V and 7 bases from J, the junction contained 5 bases not matched to a gene. This CDR3 comprises 14 residues. Germline lookup yields CDR1 MNHEY and CDR2 SMNVEV (reference sequence). Here the CDR3 reads CASSFQGLVNEQFF. The CDR3 nucleotides read TGTGCCAGCAGTTTTCAGGGACTAGTAAATGAGCAGTTCTTC.

This chain links TRBV29-1 with TRBJ2-5; the match to TRBD2 covers 16 bases. The CDR3 loop spans 17 amino acids. With V trimmed by 0 bases and J by 4 bases, 5 bases remained unmatched. Germline-derived CDR1 and CDR2 are SQVTM and ANQGSEA. In DNA, the CDR3 is TGCAGCGTTGAAGATCCAGGGACTAGCGGGAGGGGAGAGACCCAGTACTTC. Its protein product is CSVEDPGTSGRGETQYF.

The chain couples TRBV10-3 to TRBJ1-2, with D uncertain. Germline CDR1 is ENHRY and CDR2 is SYGVKD. The length of the CDR3 is 14 residues. Between the trimmed V and J ends, which lost 0 bases and 4 bases, there was a span of 9 bases. The CDR3 loop reads CAISESPGGYGYTF. The CDR3 DNA reads as TGTGCCATCAGTGAGTCCCCAGGAGGCTATGGCTACACCTTC.

V and J are TRBV18 and TRBJ2-7; TRBD1 might be the D (6 bases). This CDR3 is 14 amino acids long. V was trimmed by 3 bases and J by 6 bases, leaving 15 bases between them. Germline V gene lookup returns CDR1 KGHSH and CDR2 LQKENI. CDR3 sequence (DNA): TGTGCCAGCTCACCGTCGACAGGTCAAGGCGAGCAGTACTTC. Protein product: CASSPSTGQGEQYF.

DNA for the CDR3: TGTGCCAGCAGTTTACTAGCGGGAGCATACGAGCAGTACTTC. It yields the protein CASSLLAGAYEQYF. This chain uses TRBV28 with TRBJ2-7; 10 bases agree with TRBD2. J was trimmed by 4 bases and V by 2 bases; bases with no gene match: 2. Germline lookup yields CDR1 MDHEN and CDR2 SYDVKM. The CDR3 sequence is 14 residues long.

The rearrangement uses TRBV27 and TRBJ1-1, with a weak D call TRBD1 (6 bases). V was shortened by 2 bases and J by 2 bases, with 9 bases between the two germline ends. Germline values: CDR1 MNHEY, CDR2 SMNVEV (reference sequence). The CDR3 consists of 14 residues. CDR3 sequence: CASSLKGGNTEAFF. The DNA of the CDR3 is TGTGCCAGCAGTTTAAAAGGGGGAAACACTGAAGCTTTCTTT.

V gene TRBV7-6 combines with J gene TRBJ1-2; 9 bases line up with TRBD1. The germline V gene has CDR1 SGHVS and CDR2 FNYEAQ. The CDR3 sequence is 14 residues long. The J segment lost 4 bases and the V segment lost 3 bases, leaving 3 bases of the junction unmatched. The CDR3 here is CASSFRGQGYGYTF. The CDR3 region has the DNA TGTGCCAGCAGCTTCCGGGGACAGGGCTATGGCTACACCTTC.